This T cell receptor (beta chain) was recorded in a study of control samples from healthy donors and cancer patients (dated by TCRdb to about 2020). Regarding this clone: Its antigen specificity is not known. Base qualities are not provided; no much larger clone lies one nucleotide away.

Libraries were made using the immunoSEQ multiplex PCR assay. Imported from immuneACCESS, the table was reduced by TCRdb to in-frame sequences with V and J called. These copies leave out some clones; in studies compared against another copy, an unresolved V gene accounts for under half, and the cause of the remainder is not known. In all, the sample holds fewer than 150,000 clones, and 80% to 95% of those were seen once. The ten largest account for about 9% of the sample. Spanning cysteine to phenylalanine, the CDR3 consists of 13 amino acids. The read is trimmed to its CDR3 DNA, 39 bases read in frame from base 1. V loses 2 bases, J loses 5 bases, and the germline ends lie 12 bases apart. The CDR1 and CDR2 encoded by the germline V gene are SQVTM and ANQGSEA.

The sequence joins TRBV29-1 to TRBJ1-2; a weak D assignment points to TRBD1 (5 bases agree). This sequence was found in a man between 18 and 29 years old in good health. Source material: blood. CDR3 reads: CSVETTWGYGYTF. The DNA is TGCAGCGTTGAAACCACTTGGGGGTATGGCTACACCTTC.